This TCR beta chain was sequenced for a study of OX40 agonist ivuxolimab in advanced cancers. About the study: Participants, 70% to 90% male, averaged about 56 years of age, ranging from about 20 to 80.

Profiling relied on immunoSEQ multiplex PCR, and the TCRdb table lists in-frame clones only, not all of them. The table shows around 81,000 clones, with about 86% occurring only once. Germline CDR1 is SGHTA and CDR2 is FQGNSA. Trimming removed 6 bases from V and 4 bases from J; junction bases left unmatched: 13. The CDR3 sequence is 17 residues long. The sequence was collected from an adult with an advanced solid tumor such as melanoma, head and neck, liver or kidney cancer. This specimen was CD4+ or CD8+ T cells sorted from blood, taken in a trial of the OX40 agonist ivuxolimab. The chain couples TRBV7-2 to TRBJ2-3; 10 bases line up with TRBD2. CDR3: CASSRLPGTSVSDTQYF. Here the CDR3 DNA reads TGTGCCAGCAGTCGCCTTCCCGGGACTAGCGTCTCAGATACGCAGTATTTT.